One T cell receptor beta chain is described in this entry. The antigen is unknown. Sequencing was performed with immunoSEQ multiplex PCR; in TCRdb, only in-frame clones are kept and a portion is missing. The sample records about 70,000 clones, 80% to 90% being singletons. This sample is drawn from a study of OX40 agonist ivuxolimab in advanced cancers. At the level of the study: People who had prior anti-PD-1, anti-PD-L1 or anti-CTLA-4 therapy could take part, and around 39% had some.

Study findings and constraints: Partial responders receiving 0.1-3.0 mg/kg showed among the lowest clonal expansion.

This CDR3 has 15 residues. Per germline, CDR1 SEHNR and CDR2 FQNEAQ (reference sequence). V shed 1 base and J shed 6 bases, with 15 bases lying between them. This sequence was found in an adult with an advanced solid tumor such as melanoma, head and neck, liver or kidney cancer. This chain connects TRBV7-9 to TRBJ1-1; D is unclear. Sequenced here: CD4+ or CD8+ T cells sorted from blood, sampled in a trial of the OX40 agonist ivuxolimab. In nucleotides, the CDR3 is TGTGCCAGCAGCTTAGGGGTCCACCAGGCGGCTGAAGCTTTCTTT. It specifies CASSLGVHQAAEAFF.